This TCR beta chain was captured in a study of blood T cell repertoires in COVID-19. Measured with immunoSEQ multiplex PCR; TCRdb has only the in-frame clones, and not every one. The sample yields 450,000 to 500,000 clones, approximately 85% seen once. V lost 8 bases, J lost 3 bases, and 5 bases stayed unmatched. CDR3 length equals 14 residues. The germline gives CDR1 SNHLY, CDR2 FYNNEI. Sequencing was carried out using peripheral blood. This clonotype was obtained from a human donor in a cohort sampled during active COVID-19. The chain uses TRBV2 and TRBJ2-7; 12 positions match TRBD2. As DNA, the CDR3 is TGTGCCAGCGGGCCGGGACTAGCGGGCTACGAGCAGTACTTC. Translation gives CASGPGLAGYEQYF.